This record looks at one T cell receptor beta chain sequence and its context. Its cognate antigen is unknown. Using a J-beta primer mix together with a sample-barcoded 5' primer, a second PCR was run for about 7 to 12 cycles. TCRdb redid the calling of the 5' RACE reads with MiXCR, one entry per CDR3 protein. The data contain roughly 1.7 million distinct CDR3 sequences, about 31% of them singletons. This entry comes from a study of blood T cells in healthy people across ages. General observations from the study: Donor CMV status was unknown, possibly confounding expanded clonotype changes. TCR beta diversity, measured per million T cells, fell in a roughly linear way with age.

Germline-derived CDR1 and CDR2 are LGHDT and YNNKEL (reference sequence). V was cut by 4 bases and J by 5 bases, with 10 bases left in between. This CDR3 spans 13 amino acids. The chain employs TRBV3-1 and TRBJ2-3, with D unresolved. The sequence came from a woman in her 30s in good health. Sequenced sample: blood. The CDR3 nucleotides are TGTGCCAGCAGCCGGTATGGCGGAGATACGCAGTATTTT. Protein sequence: CASSRYGGDTQYF.